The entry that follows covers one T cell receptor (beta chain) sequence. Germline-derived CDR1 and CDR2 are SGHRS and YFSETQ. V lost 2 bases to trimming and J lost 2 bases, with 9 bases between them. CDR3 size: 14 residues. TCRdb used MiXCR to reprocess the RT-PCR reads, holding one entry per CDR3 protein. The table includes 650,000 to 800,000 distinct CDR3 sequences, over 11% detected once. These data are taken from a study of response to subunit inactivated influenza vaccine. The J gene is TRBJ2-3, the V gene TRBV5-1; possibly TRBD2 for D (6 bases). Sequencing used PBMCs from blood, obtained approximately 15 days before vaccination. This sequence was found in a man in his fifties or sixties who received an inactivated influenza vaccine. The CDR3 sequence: CASSFRGNTDTQYF. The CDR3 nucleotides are TGCGCCAGCAGCTTCCGGGGGAACACAGATACGCAGTATTTT.